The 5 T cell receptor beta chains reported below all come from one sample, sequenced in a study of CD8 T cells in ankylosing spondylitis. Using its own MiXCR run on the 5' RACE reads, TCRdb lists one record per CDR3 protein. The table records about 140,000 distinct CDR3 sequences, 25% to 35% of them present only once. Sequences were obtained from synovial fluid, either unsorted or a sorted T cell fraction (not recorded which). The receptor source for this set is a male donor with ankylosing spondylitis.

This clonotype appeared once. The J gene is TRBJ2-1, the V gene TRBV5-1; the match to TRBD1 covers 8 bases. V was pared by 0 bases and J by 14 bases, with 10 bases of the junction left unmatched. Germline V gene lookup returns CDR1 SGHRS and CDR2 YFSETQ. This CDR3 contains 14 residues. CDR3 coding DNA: TGCGCCAGCAGCTTGGAGGGACAGGCAAGGGATAAGTTCTTC. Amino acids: CASSLEGQARDKFF.

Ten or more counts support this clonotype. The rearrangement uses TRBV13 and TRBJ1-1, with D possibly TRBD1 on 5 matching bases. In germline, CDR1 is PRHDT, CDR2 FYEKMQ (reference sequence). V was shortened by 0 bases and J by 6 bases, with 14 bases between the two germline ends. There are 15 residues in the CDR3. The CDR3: CASSLGGWGGAEAFF. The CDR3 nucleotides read TGTGCCAGCAGCTTAGGGGGGTGGGGCGGCGCTGAAGCTTTCTTT.

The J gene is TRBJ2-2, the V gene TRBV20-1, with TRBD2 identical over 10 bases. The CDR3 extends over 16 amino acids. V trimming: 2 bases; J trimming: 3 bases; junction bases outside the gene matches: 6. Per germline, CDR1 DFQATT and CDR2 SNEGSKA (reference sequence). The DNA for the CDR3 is TGCAGTGCTAGACCGAGCGGGAGGGCCCACACCGGGGAGCTGTTTTTT. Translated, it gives CSARPSGRAHTGELFF.

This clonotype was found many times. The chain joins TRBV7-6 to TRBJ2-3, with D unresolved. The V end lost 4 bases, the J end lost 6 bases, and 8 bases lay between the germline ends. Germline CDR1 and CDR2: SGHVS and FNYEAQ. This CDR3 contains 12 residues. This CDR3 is CASSSRWDTQYF. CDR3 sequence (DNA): TGTGCCAGCAGCTCCCGCTGGGATACGCAGTATTTT.

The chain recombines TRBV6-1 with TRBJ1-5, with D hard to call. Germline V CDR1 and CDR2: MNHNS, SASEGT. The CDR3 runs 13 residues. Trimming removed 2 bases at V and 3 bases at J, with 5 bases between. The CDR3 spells CASSELDNQPQHF. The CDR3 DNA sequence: TGTGCCAGCAGTGAACTTGACAATCAGCCCCAGCATTTT.